These T cell receptor beta chains were read from a single sample in a study of T-cell reconstitution after alpha-beta-depleted transplantation in children. TCRdb redid the calling of the PCR reads with MiXCR, one entry per CDR3 protein. Here the sample spans approximately 500,000 distinct CDR3 sequences, 8% to 11% being singletons. Sequences were derived from PBMCs, sampled before TCRalphabeta/CD19-depleted stem cell transplant. All receptors derive from a child between 2 and 9 years old with inherited bone marrow failure, due to receive a stem cell transplant. The CDR3 runs from the conserved cysteine through the conserved F or W. D genes are given only for firm matches. Size values are once, few and many counts, or a class for expanded clones, and some rows have none.

>15|-|TRBV11-2|TRBJ2-1|TRBD1
CASSRRGFSYNEQFF
TGTGCCAGCAGTCGCAGGGGGTTTTCCTACAATGAGCAGTTCTTC
>15|many|TRBV25-1|TRBJ2-1|-
CATGQSPVGDNEQFF
TGTGCCACCGGACAGAGCCCCGTTGGGGACAATGAGCAGTTCTTC
>12|few|TRBV28|TRBJ2-7|-
CASISSRYEQYF
TGTGCCAGCATCTCGTCCCGCTACGAGCAGTACTTC
>14|-|TRBV28|TRBJ1-5|-
CASSLRLTNQPQHF
TGTGCCAGCAGCCTTCGACTGACGAATCAGCCCCAGCATTTT
>13|many|TRBV30|TRBJ2-2|-
CAWSRDYTGELFF
TGTGCCTGGAGTCGAGACTACACCGGGGAGCTGTTTTTT
>13|many|TRBV6-6|TRBJ2-5|-
CASSKTEQETQYF
TGTGCCAGCAGTAAGACAGAACAAGAGACCCAGTACTTC
>15|many|TRBV7-9|TRBJ2-7|-
CASSWDVGQAYEQYF
TGTGCCAGCAGCTGGGACGTAGGACAAGCTTACGAGCAGTACTTC
>16|many|TRBV20-1|TRBJ2-7|TRBD1
CSAPLFRDRASYEQYF
TGCAGTGCGCCGCTCTTCCGGGACAGGGCCTCCTACGAGCAGTACTTC
>13|-|TRBV29-1|TRBJ2-5|TRBD2
CSVSGGIGETQYF
TGCAGCGTCAGCGGGGGGATAGGGGAGACCCAGTACTTC
>11|few|TRBV30|TRBJ2-7|-
CAWSDSYEQYF
TGTGCCTGGAGTGACAGTTACGAGCAGTACTTC
>13|many|TRBV2|TRBJ2-4|-
CASTMTSGNIQYF
TGTGCCAGCACCATGACTAGTGGAAACATTCAGTACTTC
>14|few|TRBV5-4|TRBJ2-3|TRBD1
CASSVDRGTDTQYF
TGTGCCAGCAGCGTCGACAGGGGCACAGATACGCAGTATTTT
>16|many|TRBV5-1|TRBJ2-1|TRBD2
CASGSGTSGRLDEQFF
TGCGCCAGCGGCTCCGGGACTAGCGGGAGATTGGATGAGCAGTTCTTC
>16|-|TRBV11-2|TRBJ2-1|TRBD2
CASSFLSGRARNEQFF
TGTGCCAGCAGCTTCCTCAGTGGGAGGGCACGCAATGAGCAGTTCTTC
>13|many|TRBV12-3/TRBV12-4|TRBJ2-7|TRBD2
CASSPRGVGEQYF
TGTGCCAGCAGTCCGCGGGGGGTCGGCGAGCAGTACTTC
>15|many|TRBV15|TRBJ2-1|-
CATSTDKSSYNEQFF
TGTGCCACCAGCACCGACAAGAGCTCCTACAATGAGCAGTTCTTC
>16|many|TRBV28|TRBJ1-5|TRBD1
CASSLLWGQGHQPQHF
TGTGCCAGCAGTTTATTATGGGGACAGGGCCATCAGCCCCAGCATTTT